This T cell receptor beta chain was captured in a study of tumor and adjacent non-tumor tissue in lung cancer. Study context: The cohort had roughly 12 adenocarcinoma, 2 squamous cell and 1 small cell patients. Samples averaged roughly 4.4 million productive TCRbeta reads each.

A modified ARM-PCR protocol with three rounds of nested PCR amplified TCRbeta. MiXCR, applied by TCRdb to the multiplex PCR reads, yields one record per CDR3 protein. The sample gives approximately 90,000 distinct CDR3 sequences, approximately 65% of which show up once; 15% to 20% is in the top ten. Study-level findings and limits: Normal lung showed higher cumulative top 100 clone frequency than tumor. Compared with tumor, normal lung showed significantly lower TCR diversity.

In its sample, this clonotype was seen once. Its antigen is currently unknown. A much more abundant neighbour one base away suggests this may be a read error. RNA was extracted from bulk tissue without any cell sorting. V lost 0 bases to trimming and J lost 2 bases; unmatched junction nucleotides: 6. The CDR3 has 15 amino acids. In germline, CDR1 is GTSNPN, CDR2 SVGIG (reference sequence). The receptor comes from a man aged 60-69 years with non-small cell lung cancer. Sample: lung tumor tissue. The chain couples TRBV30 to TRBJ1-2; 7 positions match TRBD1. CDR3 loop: CAWSVRGGRNYGYTF. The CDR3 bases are TGTGCCTGGAGTGTACGAGGGGGCCGGAACTATGGCTACACCTTC.